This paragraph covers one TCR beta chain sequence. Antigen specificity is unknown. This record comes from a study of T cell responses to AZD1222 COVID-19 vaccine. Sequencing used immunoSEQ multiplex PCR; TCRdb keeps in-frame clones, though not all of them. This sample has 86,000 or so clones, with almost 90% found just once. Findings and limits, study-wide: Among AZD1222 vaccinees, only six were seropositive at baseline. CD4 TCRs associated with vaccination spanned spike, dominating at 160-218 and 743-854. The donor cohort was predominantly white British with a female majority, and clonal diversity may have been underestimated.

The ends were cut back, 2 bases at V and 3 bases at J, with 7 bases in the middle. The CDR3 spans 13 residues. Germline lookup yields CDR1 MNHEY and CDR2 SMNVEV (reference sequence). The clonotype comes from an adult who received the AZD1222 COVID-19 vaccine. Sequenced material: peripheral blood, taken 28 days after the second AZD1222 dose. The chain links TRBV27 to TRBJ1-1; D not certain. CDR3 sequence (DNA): TGTGCCAGCAGTTTAGTCGGATACACTGAAGCTTTCTTT. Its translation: CASSLVGYTEAFF.